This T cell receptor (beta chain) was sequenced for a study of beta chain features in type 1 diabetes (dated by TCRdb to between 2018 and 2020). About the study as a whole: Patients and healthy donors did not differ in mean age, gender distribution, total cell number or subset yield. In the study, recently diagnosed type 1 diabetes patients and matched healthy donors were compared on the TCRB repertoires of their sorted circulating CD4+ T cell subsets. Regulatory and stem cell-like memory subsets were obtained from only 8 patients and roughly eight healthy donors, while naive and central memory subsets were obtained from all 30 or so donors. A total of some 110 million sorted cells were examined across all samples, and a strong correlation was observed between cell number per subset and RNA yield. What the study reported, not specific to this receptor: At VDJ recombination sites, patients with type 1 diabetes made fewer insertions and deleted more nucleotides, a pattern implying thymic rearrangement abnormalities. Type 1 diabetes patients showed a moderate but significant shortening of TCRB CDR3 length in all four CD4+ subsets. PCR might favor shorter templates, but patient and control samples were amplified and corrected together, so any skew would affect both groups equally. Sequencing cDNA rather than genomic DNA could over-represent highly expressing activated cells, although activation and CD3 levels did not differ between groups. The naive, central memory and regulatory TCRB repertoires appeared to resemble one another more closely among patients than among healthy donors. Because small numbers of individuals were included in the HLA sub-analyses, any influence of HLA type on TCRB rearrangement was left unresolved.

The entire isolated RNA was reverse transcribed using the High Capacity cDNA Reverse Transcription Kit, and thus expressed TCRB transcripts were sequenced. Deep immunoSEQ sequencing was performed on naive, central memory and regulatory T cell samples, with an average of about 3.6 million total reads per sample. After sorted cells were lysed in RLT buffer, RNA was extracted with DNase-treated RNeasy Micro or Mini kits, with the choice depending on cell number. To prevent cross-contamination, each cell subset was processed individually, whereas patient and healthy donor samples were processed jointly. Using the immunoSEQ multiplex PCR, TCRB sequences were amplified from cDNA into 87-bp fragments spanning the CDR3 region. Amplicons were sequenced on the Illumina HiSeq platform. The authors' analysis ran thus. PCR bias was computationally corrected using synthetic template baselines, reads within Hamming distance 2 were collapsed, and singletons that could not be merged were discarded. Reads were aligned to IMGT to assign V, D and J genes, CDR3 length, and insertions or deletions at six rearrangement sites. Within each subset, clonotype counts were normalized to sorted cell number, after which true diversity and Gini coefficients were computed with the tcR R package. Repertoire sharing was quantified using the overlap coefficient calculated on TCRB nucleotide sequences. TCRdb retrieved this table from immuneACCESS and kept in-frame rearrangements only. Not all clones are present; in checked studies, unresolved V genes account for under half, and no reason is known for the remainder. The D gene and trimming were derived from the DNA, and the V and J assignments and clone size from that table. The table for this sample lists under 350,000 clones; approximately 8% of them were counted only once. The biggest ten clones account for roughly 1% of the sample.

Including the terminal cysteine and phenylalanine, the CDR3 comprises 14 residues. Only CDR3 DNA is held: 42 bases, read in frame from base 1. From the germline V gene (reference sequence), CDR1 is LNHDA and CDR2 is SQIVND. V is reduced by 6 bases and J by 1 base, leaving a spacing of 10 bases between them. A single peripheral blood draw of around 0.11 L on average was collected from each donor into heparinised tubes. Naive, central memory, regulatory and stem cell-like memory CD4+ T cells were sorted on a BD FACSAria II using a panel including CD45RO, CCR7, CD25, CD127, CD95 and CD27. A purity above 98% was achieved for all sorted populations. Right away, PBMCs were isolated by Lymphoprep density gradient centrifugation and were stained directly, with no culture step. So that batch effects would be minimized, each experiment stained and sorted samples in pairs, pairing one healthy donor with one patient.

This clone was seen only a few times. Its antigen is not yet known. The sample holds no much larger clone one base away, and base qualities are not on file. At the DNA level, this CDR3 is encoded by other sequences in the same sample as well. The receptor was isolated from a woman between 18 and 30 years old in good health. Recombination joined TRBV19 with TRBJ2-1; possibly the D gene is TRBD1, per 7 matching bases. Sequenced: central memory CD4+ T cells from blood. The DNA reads TGTGCCAGTAGCCCAGGGGGGTCCTACAATGAGCAGTTCTTC. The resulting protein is CASSPGGSYNEQFF.